The source of this T cell receptor (beta chain) is a study of response to subunit inactivated influenza vaccine. This clonotype was observed a handful of times. TCRdb re-called the RT-PCR reads with MiXCR, one entry per CDR3 protein. This sample has under 200,000 distinct CDR3 sequences, with approximately 12% found just once. The CDR3 is 14 amino acids. Germline CDR1 SNHLY, CDR2 FYNNEI. The junction had 4 bases not matched to a gene; V was cut back by 3 bases and J by 7 bases. These data also formed part of another study, on T cells expressing NK-cell markers. That study adds: TCR beta cDNA was made by 5'RACE template switching with UMIs.

Sequenced here: CD8+ T cells sorted from PBMCs, sampled 11 to 12 days after vaccination. This sequence was found in a man aged 45-65 years who received an inactivated influenza vaccine. V usage is TRBV2 and J usage is TRBJ2-1; 9 bases agree with TRBD1. CDR3 residues: CASSEGQGGNEQFF. The CDR3 region has the DNA TGTGCCAGCAGTGAGGGACAGGGTGGAAATGAGCAGTTCTTC.